The sequence of this T cell receptor (beta chain) was determined in a study of control samples from healthy donors and cancer patients (TCRdb year 2020). For CDR1 and CDR2, the germline V gene (reference sequence) lists LGHDT and YNNKEL. Reading from cysteine to phenylalanine, the CDR3 counts 16 amino acids. Of the read, only the CDR3 DNA is kept; its 48 bases are in frame from base 1. This clone appeared a single time. No cognate antigen has been identified for it. One junction end disagrees with the germline gene, perhaps due to a read error. Libraries were prepared through the immunoSEQ multiplex PCR assay. The clones in this table, taken by TCRdb from immuneACCESS, are in-frame only. Not every clone is retained; where verified, under half of the shortfall comes from an unresolved V gene, and the cause of the rest is unknown. Here the sample has 170,000 or so clones; 90% occur a single time. The ten most abundant clones make up 1.4% of the sample.

The receptor comes from a woman aged 45 to 65 in good health. The sample taken for sequencing was blood. This chain joins TRBV3-1 (or the pseudogene TRBV3-2) to TRBJ2-3; a stretch of 9 junction bases matches TRBD2. In nucleotides, the sequence is TGTGCCCGCAGCGCCCGCCGGGGCGGGGGGGGAGATACGCAGTATTTT. This yields the protein CARSARRGGGGDTQYF.